This T cell receptor beta chain came from a study of shared clonotypes between healthy human individuals. CDR3 length equals 15 residues. Trimming left V 4 bases short and J 2 bases short, with 13 bases between. Germline V lookup: CDR1 SGDLS, CDR2 YYNGEE. Remarks on this clone: Its antigen is undetermined.

Some clones are missing from TCRdb's copy, which holds only in-frame ones; the method was immunoSEQ multiplex PCR. The sample consists of 950,000 to 1,300,000 clones, approximately 68% of them appearing once. Overall study results and limits: Despite large depth, sorted-subset datasets appeared incompletely sequenced. Larger estimated richness was generally recorded for naive subsets relative to memory subsets.

CD4+ cells yielded CD45RA+ naive and CD45RA-negative memory subsets. Input material: memory CD4+ T cells sorted from blood. Subset here: CD45RA-negative fraction. The gene calls are TRBV9 and TRBJ2-1; D is perhaps TRBD1 (6 bases). This TCR derives from a man younger than 35 in good health. CDR3 amino acids: CASSLGQVAYNEQFF. CDR3 in DNA: TGTGCCAGCAGCCTGGGACAAGTGGCCTACAATGAGCAGTTCTTC.